Listed below are T cell receptor beta chains from one sample, sequenced in a study of T-cell reconstitution after alpha-beta-depleted transplantation in children. Each CDR3 protein is one row after TCRdb ran MiXCR on the PCR reads. This repertoire shows 450,000 to 600,000 distinct CDR3 sequences, approximately 12% found once; its top ten account for 2.2%. The material sequenced was PBMCs, mostly from graft donor cells, taken 360 days after TCRalphabeta/CD19-depleted stem cell transplant. These receptors were collected from a male patient younger than 18 who had a stem cell transplant for acute myeloid leukemia, so the T cells may come from the graft donor. CDR3s include the opening cysteine and the closing phenylalanine or tryptophan. D genes are given only for firm matches. Only some rows state a clone size, as once, few, many or a class for expanded clones.

D gene	J gene	clone size	V gene	CDR3 DNA	CDR3 protein
-	TRBJ2-7	few	TRBV11-1	TGTGCCAGCAGCTTAGAGGGGGAGGCGGAGCGGGATTCCTACGAGCAGTACTTC	CASSLEGEAERDSYEQYF
TRBD2	TRBJ2-1	-	TRBV15	TGTGCCACCAGCAGAGATCTGTTGGGACTACCATCGTTTGAGCAGTTCTTC	CATSRDLLGLPSFEQFF
-	TRBJ2-1	once	TRBV4-3	TGCGCGAGCAGATCGGCGGAACTAGCCAATGAGCAGTTCTTC	CASRSAELANEQFF
-	TRBJ2-1	-	TRBV12-5	TGTGCTAGTGTCTTAGGAGACCGGCACCTGAGCTCCTACAATGAGCAGTTCTTC	CASVLGDRHLSSYNEQFF
TRBD1	TRBJ2-6	-	TRBV24-1	TGTGCCACCAGTGATCCCCGGGACAGGGCTGGGGCCAACGTCCTGACTTTC	CATSDPRDRAGANVLTF
-	TRBJ2-1	many	TRBV20-1	TGCAGTGCTAGAGACAGGATAAAAGGAAATGAGCAGTTCTTC	CSARDRIKGNEQFF
-	TRBJ2-2	-	TRBV18	TGTGCCAGCTCACCACGTCTTAGCGAGTACACCGGGGAGCTGTTTTTT	CASSPRLSEYTGELFF
TRBD1	TRBJ2-2	-	TRBV12-3/TRBV12-4	TGTGCCAGCAGTCCTCAGGGGGCGGCCACCGGGGAGCTGTTTTTT	CASSPQGAATGELFF
TRBD2	TRBJ2-1	-	TRBV5-1	TGCGCCAGCAGCTTGGGTGCGGGAGATGCTTACAATGAGCAGTTCTTC	CASSLGAGDAYNEQFF
TRBD1	TRBJ2-7	many	TRBV5-1	TGCGCCAGCAGCCCGTTTGTTGGGACAGGGGGCTTCGACGAGCAGTACTTC	CASSPFVGTGGFDEQYF
-	TRBJ1-3	many	TRBV6-5	TGTGCCAGCCAAACCAACAGCCACGGAAACACCATATATTTT	CASQTNSHGNTIYF